Listed here are 21 T cell receptor beta chains from one sample, sequenced in a study of identical twins. TCRdb analysed the 5' RACE reads with MiXCR anew, one entry per CDR3 protein. The sample has around 530,000 distinct CDR3 sequences, 12% to 15% seen once; the top ten hold roughly 0.4%. This sample also belongs to another study, concerning yellow fever vaccine responses in identical twins.

Sample: CD4+ T cells sorted from blood. These receptors were taken from a young woman in good health.

The count of this clonotype is one. The V call is TRBV6-5, the J call TRBJ2-7, with 8 bases matching TRBD1. Germline CDR1 is MNHEY and CDR2 is SVGAGI. The ends lost 0 bases at V and 3 bases at J; junction bases unmatched: 10. The CDR3 sequence is 17 residues long. The CDR3 coding sequence is TGTGCCAGCAGTTACTCGTCCCAGGGGGCGTCTTTCTACGAGCAGTACTTC. This translates into CASSYSSQGASFYEQYF.

This chain joins TRBV5-1 and TRBJ2-1; D may be TRBD1 (6 bases). The CDR3 is 20 residues long. Germline V gives CDR1 SGHRS, CDR2 YFSETQ. The V end was cut by 2 bases, the J end by 0 bases, with 24 bases between. The CDR3 nucleotides read TGCGCCAGCAGCTTCCCATCGGTTGGACAGCGAGAAAGCTCCTACAATGAGCAGTTCTTC. This sequence encodes CASSFPSVGQRESSYNEQFF. Using reference TRBV5-1 and TRBJ2-1 for the parts outside the CDR3, the full variable domain is KAGVTQTPRYLIKTRGQQVTLSCSPISGHRSVSWYQQTPGQGLQFLFEYFSETQRNKGNFPGRFSGRQFSNSRSEMNVSTLELGDSALYLCASSFPSVGQRESSYNEQFFGPGTRLTVL.

The gene calls are TRBV11-1 and TRBJ2-3; 14 bases agree with TRBD2. Germline-derived CDR1 and CDR2 are SGHAT and FQDESV (reference sequence). V lost 1 base and J lost 7; bases outside the gene matches: 13. This CDR3 is 19 amino acids long. The CDR3 sequence is CASSLEVPGLAGVPHTQYF. Here the CDR3 DNA reads TGTGCCAGCAGCTTAGAAGTCCCGGGACTAGCGGGAGTACCTCATACGCAGTATTTT. The full variable domain, completed using reference TRBV11-1 and TRBJ2-3, is EAEVAQSPRYKITEKSQAVAFWCDPISGHATLYWYRQILGQGPELLVQFQDESVVDDSQLPKDRFSAERLKGVDSTLKIQPAELGDSAMYLCASSLEVPGLAGVPHTQYFGPGTRLTVL.

V usage is TRBV7-7 and J usage is TRBJ2-5; the match to TRBD2 covers 12 bases. Germline V lookup: CDR1 SSHAT, CDR2 FNYEAQ (reference sequence). This CDR3 is built from 17 residues. J lost 5 bases, V lost 5 bases, and 12 bases had no gene match. CDR3: CASSERRRLAGEETQYF. The CDR3 nucleotides read TGTGCCAGCAGCGAACGTCGTCGACTAGCGGGGGAGGAGACCCAGTACTTC.

This clonotype occurred a few times. V is TRBV5-1 and J is TRBJ2-1; perhaps TRBD2 as D (6 bases). Trimming cost V 4 bases and J 9 bases, with 17 bases left between them. Germline V gives CDR1 SGHRS, CDR2 YFSETQ. This CDR3 contains 14 residues. CDR3 bases: TGCGCCAGCAGCCACCCGGGAGCAAGTGGTGAGCAGTTCTTC. Its translation is CASSHPGASGEQFF.

V gene TRBV5-1 combines with J gene TRBJ2-2; D is unclear. V was trimmed by 0 bases and J by 6 bases, leaving 9 bases between them. The CDR3 has 14 amino acids. Germline CDR1 SGHRS, CDR2 YFSETQ. The CDR3 loop is CASSLGLTAGELFF. DNA of the CDR3: TGCGCCAGCAGCTTGGGTCTCACCGCCGGGGAGCTGTTTTTT.

The rearrangement uses TRBV29-1 and TRBJ2-2; no clear D. This CDR3 has 12 residues. Between the trimmed V and J ends, which lost 3 bases and 5 bases, there was a span of 7 bases. Germline assignment: CDR1 SQVTM and CDR2 ANQGSEA. The CDR3 coding sequence is TGCAGCGTTGATGTGAGGACCGGGGAGCTGTTTTTT. Protein sequence: CSVDVRTGELFF.

This chain links TRBV20-1 with TRBJ2-1; 8 nucleotides match TRBD2. The CDR3 length is 11 residues. Per the germline V gene, CDR1 is DFQATT and CDR2 is SNEGSKA (reference sequence). V was pared by 6 bases and J by 7 bases, with 2 bases of the junction left unmatched. The CDR3 here is CSAGLVNEQFF. The CDR3 DNA is TGCAGTGCGGGACTAGTAAATGAGCAGTTCTTC.

This clonotype was found a few times. This sequence joins TRBV27 and TRBJ2-4, with unresolved D. The germline CDR1 and CDR2 sequences are MNHEY and SMNVEV (reference sequence). CDR3 length: 11 residues. V shed 3 bases and J shed 9 bases, with 6 bases lying between them. CDR3 residues: CASSFLGIQYF. The CDR3 nucleotides read TGTGCCAGCAGTTTCTTGGGCATTCAGTACTTC.

The chain joins TRBV9 to TRBJ2-7, with D possibly matching TRBD2 (5 bases). Germline loops: CDR1 SGDLS, CDR2 YYNGEE. This CDR3 is 13 amino acids long. V was pared by 5 bases and J by 6 bases, with 15 bases between. The CDR3 sequence: CASSIGPAGEQYF. DNA for the CDR3: TGTGCCAGCAGTATTGGCCCGGCGGGCGAGCAGTACTTC.

Only one count was recorded for this clonotype. This chain links TRBV3-1 with TRBJ2-3; D is unclear. In germline, CDR1 is LGHDT, CDR2 YNNKEL (reference sequence). V shed 11 bases and J shed 1 base, with 25 bases lying between them. The CDR3 is 17 amino acids. This chain's CDR3 is CASTQKLSTTGTDTQYF. CDR3 nucleotides: TGTGCCTCCACCCAGAAGCTTTCGACCACGGGCACAGATACGCAGTATTTT.

This clonotype was seen a handful of times. This sequence joins TRBV12-3 or TRBV12-4 and TRBJ2-2; the D gene could be TRBD1 or TRBD2 (5 bases each). V lost 7 bases to trimming and J lost 1 base, with 10 bases between them. The CDR3 runs 14 residues. CDR3 in amino acids: CASTGTENTGELFF. The DNA of the CDR3 is TGTGCCAGCACCGGGACGGAGAACACCGGGGAGCTGTTTTTT.

This clonotype was seen more than once but under ten times. The chain carries TRBV12-3 or TRBV12-4 and TRBJ2-7; D possibly corresponds to TRBD1 (5 bases). The CDR3 sequence is 13 residues long. Trimming took 2 bases from V and 9 from J, leaving 14 bases between them. CDR3 region: CASSLRDRSGQYF. CDR3 nucleotides: TGTGCCAGCAGTTTAAGAGACAGATCGGGGCAGTACTTC.

This clonotype was counted only a few times. DNA for the CDR3: TGCGCCAGCAGCGGGGAGGGTCGAGAGACCCAGTACTTC. Translating gives CASSGEGRETQYF. This rearrangement joins TRBV5-1 to TRBJ2-5, with TRBD2 matching over 7 bases. V lost 4 bases and J lost 4; bases outside the gene matches: 4. Germline lookup yields CDR1 SGHRS and CDR2 YFSETQ. The CDR3 spans 13 residues.

This clonotype was observed a few times. V usage is TRBV5-6 and J usage is TRBJ1-1; 9 bases line up with TRBD1. CDR1 SGHDT and CDR2 YYEEEE come from the germline V gene. CDR3 size: 14 residues. Trimming removed 4 bases from V and 7 bases from J; junction bases left unmatched: 8. The CDR3 coding sequence is TGTGCCAGCAGCCATCGGTGGGGACAGGGTGAAGCTTTCTTT. This codes for CASSHRWGQGEAFF.

This chain links TRBV7-3 with TRBJ2-5, with TRBD2 identical over 7 bases. This CDR3 has 14 amino acids. The V segment lost 1 base and the J segment 4 bases; nucleotides outside the gene matches: 3. Germline-derived CDR1 and CDR2 are SGHTA and FQGTGA. The CDR3 loop is CASSLKASGETQYF. The CDR3, as DNA: TGTGCCAGCAGCTTAAAGGCTAGCGGAGAGACCCAGTACTTC. The full variable domain, with the rest looked up from reference TRBV7-3 and TRBJ2-5, is GAGVSQTPSNKVTEKGKYVELRCDPISGHTALYWYRQSLGQGPEFLIYFQGTGAADDSGLPNDRFFAVRPEGSVSTLKIQRTERGDSAVYLCASSLKASGETQYFGPGTRLLVL.

The chain is built from TRBV12-3 or TRBV12-4 and TRBJ2-7; 14 bases agree with TRBD2. The V segment lost 5 bases and the J segment 3 bases; nucleotides outside the gene matches: 12. The CDR3 runs to 18 residues. CDR3 protein: CASSPGQGGTSGSYEQYF. In DNA, the CDR3 is TGTGCCAGCAGTCCGGGACAGGGAGGGACTAGCGGGAGCTACGAGCAGTACTTC.

The gene calls are TRBV12-3 or TRBV12-4 and TRBJ1-6; D is unclear. The V and J ends lost 3 bases and 7 bases respectively, with 7 bases between them. The CDR3 totals 13 residues. CDR3 sequence (DNA): TGTGCCAGCAGTTTTAACGGGAATTCACCCCTCCACTTT. Translation: CASSFNGNSPLHF.

This clonotype was observed a handful of times. The V gene is TRBV29-1, the J gene TRBJ2-1, with D hard to call. V dropped 4 bases and J dropped 0 bases, with 10 bases sitting between them. Germline-derived CDR1 and CDR2 are SQVTM and ANQGSEA. This CDR3 is built from 14 residues. CDR3 protein: CSVAKSTSYNEQFF. The CDR3 bases are TGCAGCGTTGCTAAATCCACCTCCTACAATGAGCAGTTCTTC.

The V call is TRBV6-1, the J call TRBJ2-1; tentative D call: TRBD2 (6 bases). V was cut by 7 bases and J by 10 bases, with 23 bases left in between. The germline gives CDR1 MNHNS, CDR2 SASEGT. This CDR3 has 15 amino acids. CDR3 DNA: TGTGCCAGCAAAGGCCTAGCGACTTCCGTGAAGGAGCAGTTCTTC. Its translation is CASKGLATSVKEQFF.

This clonotype has a handful of counts. At one of its ends the junction is not consistent with the germline gene, which may arise from a read error. The CDR3 nucleotides read TGCTGTGCTAGGACCGGACTAGCGGGGGGGTGGGATGAGCAGTTCTTC. This encodes CCARTGLAGGWDEQFF. The chain joins TRBV20-1 to TRBJ2-1; TRBD2 aligns across 15 bases. The CDR3 is made up of 16 amino acids. Looked up from germline, CDR1 is DFQATT and CDR2 is SNEGSKA (reference sequence).